The present entry profiles one TCR beta chain with its context. This clonotype occurred once. It has no known antigen specificity. Nothing much larger sits one base from this clone, and base qualities are not available. Evidence from a single read is weak. The germline V gene (reference sequence) sets CDR1 to MNHNY and CDR2 to SVGAGI. The CDR3, cysteine through phenylalanine, is 13 amino acids long. The kept DNA is CDR3 alone, 39 bases in frame from the first base. V drops 6 bases and J drops 10 bases, leaving 19 bases in between. Libraries were prepared through PCR. Instrument used: NextSeq 500. Preparation of bulk TCR libraries followed a previously described approach, with the TCR primers listed in Table S5. The Qiagen AllPrep DNA/RNA kit was used to purify total RNA. Reads from multiple sequencing runs of the same library were pooled before analysis. For the original study's pipeline: Reads were retained only if an exact TCR constant sequence was present, and the retained reads were trimmed to 150 nt and grouped according to their 12-nt molecular barcodes. Reads inside each barcode group were sub-clustered using a 15% Levenshtein threshold, and a quality-weighted consensus sequence was constructed for each RNA molecule. Non-functional sequences were removed, as were lower-count sequences one edit away from another. Based on fitting two negative binomial distributions, any barcode sub-cluster with under 20% of the maximum read count was discarded. TCRdb redid the processing of the public reads, applying fastp at Q25 and MiXCR, and retained in-frame beta chains. Under each unique CDR3 protein, matching rows form one entry showing the most common genes and DNA. The authors' filters were not applied to this entry. The sample includes around 470,000 distinct CDR3 sequences, with roughly 24% observed a single time. The ten biggest clones cover over 0.6% of the sample.

Libraries of naive CD8 T cells were built from approximately 20,000 to 980,000 sorted cells, with 10%, 30% or 50% of the purified RNA used. Naive CD8 T cells, defined as CD8+CD4-CCR7+CD45RA+, were FACS-sorted into RLT Plus buffer on a BD FACSAria II. To test detection sensitivity, Jurkat RNA equal to around nine TCR copies was added to samples of about 19,000-1,100,000 naive CD8 T cells. Enrichment of CD8 T cells was done with RosetteSep CD8+ T Cell Enrichment Cocktail plus Ficoll-Paque, and ACK red cell lysis came afterward. The sample belongs to a study of molecular identifiers for immune sequencing clone quantification listed by TCRdb under 2018. Concerning the study at large: For a replicate experiment, RNA from approximately 20,000 or 98,000 naive CD8 T cells was divided into five aliquots, and four of the five aliquots were sequenced. This methods study used CD8 T cells to benchmark TCR RNA copy counting and molecular-identifier clustering-based TCR repertoire sequencing (MIDCIRS).

Overall study results and their limits: Modeling estimated around 3.2 recovered TCR RNA copies per cell, compared with 8.5 to 10 by digital PCR, which implies 30% to 35% capture efficiency. A single cell's worth of spiked-in Jurkat TCR RNA was reported detectable even among under 1.3 million naive CD8 T cells. Highly expanded clone sizes could be underestimated if identical TCR molecules share a barcode. Naive libraries contained spiked-in Jurkat TCR RNA (around eleven copies' worth), which is not part of the donor repertoire. In CMV-specific effector cells, clones with more than 20 RNA copies accounted for over 99% of molecules, whereas in naive cells such clones accounted for under 1%. When barcode sub-clustering was left out, chimeric consensus sequences inflated TCR diversity, with chimeras reaching as high as 47%.

This clonotype was obtained from a human donor in good health. Some libraries in this study had Jurkat cell RNA spiked in. The sequenced sample was naive CD8+ T cells from blood, with Jurkat cell RNA spiked in. The cell subset or site label, as the study defines it: FACS-sorted CD8+CD4-CCR7+CD45RA+ naive T cells. The rearrangement joined TRBV6-6 to TRBJ2-7, with an unclear D gene assignment. The nucleotide sequence is given as TGTGCCAGCAGCCCCGAACAAGGCTACAAACAGTACTTC. Its product reads: CASSPEQGYKQYF.